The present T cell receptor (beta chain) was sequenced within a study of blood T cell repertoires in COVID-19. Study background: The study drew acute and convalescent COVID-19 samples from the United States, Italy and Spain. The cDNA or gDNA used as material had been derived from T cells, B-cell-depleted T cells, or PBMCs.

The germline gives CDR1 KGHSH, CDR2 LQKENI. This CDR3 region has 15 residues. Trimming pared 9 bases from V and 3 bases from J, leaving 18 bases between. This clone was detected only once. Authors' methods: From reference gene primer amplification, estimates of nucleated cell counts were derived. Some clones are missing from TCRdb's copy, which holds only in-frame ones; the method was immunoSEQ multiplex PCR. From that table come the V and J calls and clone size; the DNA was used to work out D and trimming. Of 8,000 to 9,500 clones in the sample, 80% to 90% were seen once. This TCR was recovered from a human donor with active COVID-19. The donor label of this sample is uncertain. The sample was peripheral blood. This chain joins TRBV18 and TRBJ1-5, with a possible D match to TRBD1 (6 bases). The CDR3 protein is CASAFSGTHNQPQHF. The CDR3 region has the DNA TGTGCCAGTGCCTTTTCCGGGACACACAATCAGCCCCAGCATTTT.